The 16 T cell receptor beta chains listed next were all sequenced from one sample in a study of cytomegalovirus exposure and HLA in healthy donors. PCR was performed using 60 Vbeta and 13 Jbeta primers. Repertoires were generated with immunoSEQ multiplex PCR, while TCRdb's copy carries only in-frame clones and drops some. The data contain around 130,000 clones, about 63% of them seen just once; the ten biggest clones take up 1.6%. Source material: PBMCs. These receptors originate from a man aged 25 to 40 in good health and CMV-seropositive.

The rearrangement uses TRBV29-1 and TRBJ1-1; D is uncertain. The CDR3 sequence is 10 residues long. Germline V CDR1 and CDR2: SQVTM, ANQGSEA. V was shortened by 7 bases and J by 5 bases, with 8 bases between the two germline ends. The CDR3 region is CSGTVTEAFF. CDR3 in DNA: TGCAGCGGAACAGTGACTGAAGCTTTCTTT.

This clone has just a few counts. The chain links TRBV28 to TRBJ1-1; TRBD1 aligns across 7 bases. Germline V lookup: CDR1 MDHEN, CDR2 SYDVKM. V was clipped by 7 bases and J by 2 bases; unmatched bases: 10. The CDR3 sequence is 15 residues long. The CDR3 DNA sequence: TGTGCCAGCACATCCCCGAGACAGGGCAACACTGAAGCTTTCTTT. Amino acid sequence: CASTSPRQGNTEAFF.

In its sample, this clone was seen once. V and J are TRBV11-2 and TRBJ2-6; D might be TRBD1 (6 bases). The germline V gene encodes CDR1 SGHAT and CDR2 FQNNGV. V lost 3 bases and J 0 bases, leaving 15 bases between the germline ends. The CDR3 covers 18 residues. The CDR3 protein is CASSLTLTGSSGANVLTF. The CDR3 DNA reads as TGTGCCAGCAGCTTGACCCTTACAGGGAGCTCTGGGGCCAACGTCCTGACTTTC.

V gene TRBV10-3 combines with J gene TRBJ2-7; 7 bases agree with TRBD2. There are 14 residues in the CDR3. The trim removed 3 bases at V and 0 bases at J, leaving 2 bases unmatched. CDR1 and CDR2 from the germline V gene are ENHRY and SYGVKD. The CDR3 coding sequence is TGTGCCATCAGTGAAACGGGAGGCTCCTACGAGCAGTACTTC. It is translated as CAISETGGSYEQYF.

This clone has just a few counts. This chain uses TRBV7-3 with TRBJ2-1, with 12 positions matching TRBD2. V gave up 5 bases and J gave up 0 bases; unmatched junction bases: 11. Germline CDR1 reads SGHTA; CDR2 reads FQGTGA. The CDR3 length is 19 residues. CDR3 sequence reads: CASSTLAGGGGGSYNEQFF. The CDR3 bases are TGTGCCAGCAGCACCCTAGCGGGAGGGGGTGGCGGCTCCTACAATGAGCAGTTCTTC.

This clone came up a few times. V usage is TRBV4-1 and J usage is TRBJ2-2; D perhaps matches TRBD2 (5 bases). The V gene lost 0 bases and the J gene lost 3 bases, with 11 bases spanning the gap. Per the germline V gene, CDR1 is MGHRA and CDR2 is YSYEKL. The CDR3 is 16 amino acids. The CDR3 DNA follows: TGCGCCAGCAGCCAAGATTCCGGGGTGGACACCGGGGAGCTGTTTTTT. Amino acid sequence: CASSQDSGVDTGELFF.

The genes are TRBV7-3 and TRBJ2-7; 9 nucleotides line up with TRBD1. The CDR3 is 15 amino acids. Germline CDR1 reads SGHTA; CDR2 reads FQGTGA. V was clipped by 3 bases and J by 3 bases; unmatched bases: 6. The CDR3 sequence: CASSFGQGRDYEQYF. In DNA form, the CDR3 reads TGTGCCAGCAGCTTCGGACAGGGGAGGGACTACGAGCAGTACTTC.

The rearrangement links TRBV7-6 to TRBJ2-1; 10 nucleotides match TRBD2. Germline trimming cut 2 bases from V and 7 bases from J; bases unmatched to any gene: 8. Germline V gives CDR1 SGHVS, CDR2 FNYEAQ. This CDR3 is built from 16 residues. CDR3 residues: CASSLWQREGWNEQFF. The CDR3 DNA is TGTGCCAGCAGCTTATGGCAGCGGGAGGGATGGAATGAGCAGTTCTTC.

This clone was observed a handful of times. The V gene is TRBV10-3, the J gene TRBJ2-2; 10 bases fit TRBD2. Germline V gene data show CDR1 as ENHRY and CDR2 as SYGVKD. The ends lost 4 bases at V and 4 bases at J; junction bases unmatched: 9. The CDR3 totals 17 residues. CDR3 protein: CAISGGLAEPITGELFF. The DNA for the CDR3 is TGTGCCATCAGTGGAGGACTAGCGGAGCCGATCACCGGGGAGCTGTTTTTT.

J is TRBJ1-5 and V is TRBV10-3; D uncertain. The CDR3 runs 12 residues. Germline V gene sequence: CDR1 ENHRY, CDR2 SYGVKD. Trimming left V 7 bases short and J 3 bases short, with 7 bases between. Here the CDR3 reads CAINISNQPQHF. The CDR3 DNA sequence: TGTGCCATCAACATCTCCAATCAGCCCCAGCATTTT.

This sequence joins TRBV5-5 and TRBJ1-2; 7 bases line up with TRBD1. The CDR3 covers 14 residues. Losses at the gene ends were 3 bases for V and 8 bases for J; bases not matched to a gene: 10. Per the germline V gene, CDR1 is SGHKS and CDR2 is YYEKEE (reference sequence). The CDR3 coding sequence is TGTGCCAGCAGCTCGAATCAGGGGGGTAGGGGCTACACCTTC. Translating gives CASSSNQGGRGYTF.

The rearrangement joins TRBV5-1 to TRBJ2-6, with D possibly TRBD1 on 5 matching bases. CDR1 is SGHRS, CDR2 YFSETQ, per germline. The CDR3 covers 16 residues. Trimming took off 0 bases at V and 0 bases at J, with 7 bases between the two ends. Here the CDR3 reads CASSLVTGSGANVLTF. The CDR3, as DNA: TGCGCCAGCAGCTTGGTCACAGGCTCTGGGGCCAACGTCCTGACTTTC.

This chain joins TRBV11-3 and TRBJ2-3, with TRBD2 matching 14 bases. CDR3 length: 19 amino acids. The V segment lost 0 bases and the J segment 4 bases; nucleotides outside the gene matches: 9. Germline loops: CDR1 SGHNT, CDR2 YENEEA. In DNA form, the CDR3 reads TGTGCCAGCAGCTTAGACCCTCGACTAGCGGGAGGGCCCGCAGATACGCAGTATTTT. Translation gives CASSLDPRLAGGPADTQYF.

The V gene is TRBV6-6, the J gene TRBJ2-5; 11 nucleotides align to TRBD2. V lost 4 bases to trimming and J lost 4 bases; unmatched junction nucleotides: 5. The CDR3 contains 15 residues. Germline V gene sequence: CDR1 MNHNY, CDR2 SVGAGI (reference sequence). This chain's CDR3 is CASSSGLAGGETQYF. As DNA, the CDR3 is TGTGCCAGCAGTTCAGGGCTAGCGGGAGGAGAGACCCAGTACTTC.

The rearrangement uses TRBV28 and TRBJ2-4; 7 bases map to TRBD1. V shed 4 bases and J 3 bases; nucleotides not matched to a gene: 18. This CDR3 has 19 amino acids. The V gene's germline CDR1 is MDHEN and CDR2 SYDVKM. The CDR3 nucleotides read TGTGCCAGCAGTTCGATTTACCCGGGACAGAATGGTTTCAAAAACATTCAGTACTTC. This codes for CASSSIYPGQNGFKNIQYF. The entire variable domain, with the rest obtained from reference TRBV28 and TRBJ2-4, is as follows: DVKVTQSSRYLVKRTGEKVFLECVQDMDHENMFWYRQDPGLGLRLIYFSYDVKMKEKGDIPEGYSVSREKKERFSLILESASTNQTSMYLCASSSIYPGQNGFKNIQYFGAGTRLSVL.

The sample holds a few counts of this clone. The V call is TRBV6-5, the J call TRBJ1-1; 8 bases fit TRBD1. The CDR3 is 14 amino acids. The germline gives CDR1 MNHEY, CDR2 SVGAGI. V dropped 2 bases and J dropped 6; count of bases not matched to a gene: 5. This CDR3 is CASSYLGQGSEAFF. CDR3 coding DNA: TGTGCCAGCAGTTACCTTGGACAGGGCTCTGAAGCTTTCTTT.